This TCR beta chain emerged from a study of cytomegalovirus exposure and HLA in healthy donors. Regarding the study as a whole: A later look showed TCR association rates differing by HLA locus, highest for DRB1 and lowest for HLA-C. For TCR beta chains, V- and J-gene trimming was later linked to a missense DCLRE1C variant.

As to this clone: The antigen is not known.

This PCR relied on a set of 60 Vbeta primers and 13 Jbeta primers. TCRdb keeps only in-frame clones here, not all; method: immunoSEQ multiplex PCR. Of about 190,000 clones listed, 65% to 85% were seen once; the top ten hold 1.5% to 2%. The sample taken for sequencing was PBMCs. The receptor's source is a woman aged 18-29 years in good health and CMV-seronegative.

In DNA, the CDR3 is TGTGCCAGTCTTCAATGGGACAGGGGAACCTACGAGCAGTACTTC. Translated: CASLQWDRGTYEQYF. The gene calls are TRBV28 and TRBJ2-7; 10 bases agree with TRBD1. This CDR3 is built from 15 residues. J was trimmed by 2 bases and V by 9 bases; bases with no gene match: 10. Germline V CDR1 and CDR2: MDHEN, SYDVKM.